The entry below gives a single TCR beta chain sequence along with its context. The CDR3 runs 15 residues. CDR1 is SGHRS and CDR2 is YFSETQ in the germline V gene. V lost 1 base and J lost 3, with 14 bases in between. This sample was included in a study of T cells in Graves' hyperthyroidism and ophthalmopathy. Diagnoses rested on clinical symptoms, serum thyroxine and TRAb, thyroid ultrasound and orbital computed tomography. Regions amplified from RNA transcripts were the TCR beta CDR3 regions. Primed by the HTBI set, a first-round RT-PCR was run on the TCR CDR3. TCRdb reanalysed the multiplex PCR reads using MiXCR and keeps one entry per CDR3 protein. The data show fewer than 750,000 distinct CDR3 sequences, with roughly 14% seen just once and approximately 4.2% held by the top ten.

Material: blood. The rearrangement uses TRBV5-1 and TRBJ2-7, with D tentatively TRBD2 (6 bases). This TCR was recovered from a woman aged 40 to 50 with Graves' ophthalmopathy. The CDR3 spells CASSLLSGQDYEQYF. The CDR3 nucleotides read TGCGCCAGCAGCTTGTTAAGCGGGCAGGACTACGAGCAGTACTTC. Based on the CDR3 plus reference TRBV5-1 and TRBJ2-7, the full variable domain is KAGVTQTPRYLIKTRGQQVTLSCSPISGHRSVSWYQQTPGQGLQFLFEYFSETQRNKGNFPGRFSGRQFSNSRSEMNVSTLELGDSALYLCASSLLSGQDYEQYFGPGTRLTVT.